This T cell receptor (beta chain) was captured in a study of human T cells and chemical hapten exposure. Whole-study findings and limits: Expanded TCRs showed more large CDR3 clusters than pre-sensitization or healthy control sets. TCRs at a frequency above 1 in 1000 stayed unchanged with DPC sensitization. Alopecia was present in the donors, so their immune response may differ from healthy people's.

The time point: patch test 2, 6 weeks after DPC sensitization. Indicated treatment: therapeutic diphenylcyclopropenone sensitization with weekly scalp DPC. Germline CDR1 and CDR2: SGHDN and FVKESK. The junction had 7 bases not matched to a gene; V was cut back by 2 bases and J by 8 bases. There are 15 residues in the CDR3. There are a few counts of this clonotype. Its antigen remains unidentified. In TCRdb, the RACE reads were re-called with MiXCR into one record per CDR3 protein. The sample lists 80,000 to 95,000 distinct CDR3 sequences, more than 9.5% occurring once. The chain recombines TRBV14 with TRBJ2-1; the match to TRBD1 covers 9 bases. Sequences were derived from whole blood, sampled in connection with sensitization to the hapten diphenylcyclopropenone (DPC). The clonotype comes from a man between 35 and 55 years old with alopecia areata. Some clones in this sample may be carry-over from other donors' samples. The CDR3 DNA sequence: TGTGCCAGCAGCCAATACACAGGGGGCGGGTATGAGCAGTTCTTC. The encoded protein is CASSQYTGGGYEQFF.